A selection of T cell receptor beta chains follows, all from one sample in a study of read filtering for tumor transcriptome and immune sequencing. In TCRdb, the reads were re-called with MiXCR into one record per CDR3 protein. This sample has under 50,000 distinct CDR3 sequences, with roughly 13% found just once. The specimen was a population of CD138-negative cells sorted from bone marrow. The receptor source for this set is a donor aged 40 or over with multiple myeloma. The CDR3 runs from the conserved cysteine through the conserved F or W. A D gene is named only where the DNA matches it firmly. Clone size appears in some rows only: once, few, many, or a class for an expanded clone.

size: many; J: TRBJ1-1; V: TRBV2; D: TRBD1; CDR3: CASNTGAMAEAFF; DNA: TGTGCCAGCAATACAGGGGCGATGGCTGAAGCTTTCTTT
size: many; J: TRBJ2-1; V: TRBV20-1; D: NA; CDR3: CSARHTWGSSYNEQFF; DNA: TGCAGTGCTAGACACACCTGGGGGAGCTCCTACAATGAGCAGTTCTTC
size: once; J: TRBJ2-2; V: TRBV7-8; D: TRBD2; CDR3: CASSRLGGAGIGELFF; DNA: TGTGCCAGCAGCCGACTCGGGGGGGCGGGCATCGGGGAGCTGTTTTTT
size: medium-sized; J: TRBJ2-2; V: TRBV5-1; D: NA; CDR3: CASSLPGNTGELFF; DNA: TGCGCCAGCAGCTTACCGGGAAACACCGGGGAGCTGTTTTTT
size: many; J: TRBJ2-1; V: TRBV2; D: NA; CDR3: CASSQNTYNEQFF; DNA: TGTGCCAGCTCTCAGAACACCTACAATGAGCAGTTCTTC
size: many; J: TRBJ2-2; V: TRBV4-3; D: NA; CDR3: CASSQYPPHQRGTGELFF; DNA: TGCGCCAGCAGCCAGTATCCCCCCCACCAGCGAGGCACCGGGGAGCTGTTTTTT
size: NA; J: TRBJ2-5; V: TRBV6-2/TRBV6-3; D: NA; CDR3: CASSATGTETQYF; DNA: TGTGCCAGCAGTGCTACAGGGACGGAGACCCAGTACTTC
size: many; J: TRBJ2-2; V: TRBV5-6; D: NA; CDR3: CASSFRLQGGFF; DNA: TGTGCCAGCAGCTTCCGATTGCAGGGGGGTTTTTTT
size: many; J: TRBJ2-5; V: TRBV3-1; D: NA; CDR3: CASSQGEETQYF; DNA: TGTGCCAGCAGCCAAGGGGAAGAGACCCAGTACTTC
size: many; J: TRBJ2-6; V: TRBV4-1; D: NA; CDR3: CASSPRSAGSGANVLTF; DNA: TGCGCCAGCAGCCCCCGGAGCGCGGGGTCTGGGGCCAACGTCCTGACTTTC
size: many; J: TRBJ2-6; V: TRBV5-1; D: NA; CDR3: CASSLLSGANVLTF; DNA: TGCGCCAGCAGCTTGTTGTCTGGGGCCAACGTCCTGACTTTC
size: many; J: TRBJ2-1; V: TRBV11-1; D: TRBD2; CDR3: CASSLGLAGYNEQFF; DNA: TGTGCCAGCAGCTTAGGACTAGCGGGGTACAATGAGCAGTTCTTC
size: many; J: TRBJ2-1; V: TRBV29-1; D: TRBD1; CDR3: CSVRTGAANNEQFF; DNA: TGCAGCGTGCGAACAGGGGCGGCTAACAATGAGCAGTTCTTC
size: many; J: TRBJ1-1; V: TRBV6-2/TRBV6-3; D: NA; CDR3: CASTSGGQHTEAFF; DNA: TGTGCCAGCACCTCGGGGGGCCAACACACTGAAGCTTTCTTT
size: many; J: TRBJ2-5; V: TRBV10-3; D: TRBD1; CDR3: CAIRGTGIQETQYF; DNA: TGTGCCATCAGAGGGACAGGGATACAAGAGACCCAGTACTTC
size: NA; J: TRBJ2-7; V: TRBV5-1; D: TRBD1; CDR3: CASSATGGDEQYF; DNA: TGCGCCAGCAGCGCAACAGGGGGCGACGAGCAGTACTTC
size: many; J: TRBJ1-1; V: TRBV20-1; D: TRBD1; CDR3: CSASPIGTVNTEAFF; DNA: TGCAGTGCTAGCCCCATCGGGACAGTGAACACTGAAGCTTTCTTT
size: NA; J: TRBJ2-7; V: TRBV7-2; D: TRBD2; CDR3: CASSLMVAGGDEQYF; DNA: TGTGCCAGCAGCTTAATGGTAGCGGGAGGCGACGAGCAGTACTTC
size: many; J: TRBJ2-2; V: TRBV27; D: TRBD2; CDR3: CASSPSGSAGELFF; DNA: TGTGCCAGCAGTCCAAGCGGGAGTGCCGGGGAGCTGTTTTTT
size: many; J: TRBJ2-5; V: TRBV5-1; D: TRBD2; CDR3: CASSLVASGSGETQYF; DNA: TGCGCCAGCAGCTTGGTGGCTAGCGGGAGTGGGGAGACCCAGTACTTC
size: few; J: TRBJ1-3; V: TRBV10-3; D: NA; CDR3: CAISGLGGHSGNTIYF; DNA: TGTGCCATCAGTGGGCTGGGTGGTCACTCTGGAAACACCATATATTTT
size: many; J: TRBJ1-2; V: TRBV27; D: TRBD1; CDR3: CASSLLTPTGGYGYTF; DNA: TGTGCCAGCAGTTTATTAACCCCGACAGGGGGCTATGGCTACACCTTC
size: many; J: TRBJ2-2; V: TRBV20-1; D: NA; CDR3: CSAKGLGSTGELFF; DNA: TGCAGTGCCAAGGGACTGGGCTCCACCGGGGAGCTGTTTTTT
size: many; J: TRBJ2-1; V: TRBV20-1; D: NA; CDR3: CSARPLHDEQFF; DNA: TGCAGTGCTAGACCCCTCCACGATGAGCAGTTCTTC
size: many; J: TRBJ2-5; V: TRBV13; D: NA; CDR3: CASSLGGPKQETQYF; DNA: TGTGCCAGCAGCTTAGGGGGGCCTAAACAAGAGACCCAGTACTTC
size: many; J: TRBJ1-5; V: TRBV5-1; D: NA; CDR3: CASSTHSNQPQHF; DNA: TGCGCCAGCAGCACCCACAGCAATCAGCCCCAGCATTTT
size: few; J: TRBJ1-1; V: TRBV20-1; D: NA; CDR3: CSAGKTGRTEAFF; DNA: TGCAGTGCTGGCAAAACAGGGAGGACTGAAGCTTTCTTT
size: many; J: TRBJ1-5; V: TRBV30; D: TRBD1; CDR3: CAWSVKQGAGQPQHF; DNA: TGTGCCTGGAGTGTAAAACAGGGGGCGGGTCAGCCCCAGCATTTT
size: many; J: TRBJ2-5; V: TRBV28; D: NA; CDR3: CASRRSASGEETQYF; DNA: TGTGCCAGCAGACGTTCTGCCTCTGGGGAAGAGACCCAGTACTTC
size: many; J: TRBJ1-6; V: TRBV12-3/TRBV12-4; D: TRBD1; CDR3: CASRGDRGGSPLHF; DNA: TGTGCCAGCAGAGGGGACAGGGGAGGATCACCCCTCCACTTT
size: many; J: TRBJ2-1; V: TRBV6-2/TRBV6-3; D: TRBD2; CDR3: CASSSQPGGGEQFF; DNA: TGTGCCAGCAGTTCCCAGCCGGGAGGGGGTGAGCAGTTCTTC
size: many; J: TRBJ2-7; V: TRBV5-6; D: NA; CDR3: CASSLGTLRSYEQYF; DNA: TGTGCCAGCAGCCTTGGGACACTGCGCTCCTACGAGCAGTACTTC